The clone carrying this T cell receptor (beta chain) showed up just a few times. Molecular barcoding with unique molecular identifiers was used for the TCRbeta library. TCRdb redid the calling of the PCR reads with MiXCR, one entry per CDR3 protein. The profile shows about 640,000 distinct CDR3 sequences, over 15% of them singletons. The data stem from a study of T-cell reconstitution after alpha-beta-depleted transplantation in children. V lost 4 bases and J lost 11, with 8 bases in between. The CDR3 is 11 amino acids. This chain links TRBV12-3 or TRBV12-4 with TRBJ1-4; possibly TRBD1 for D (5 bases). Sequenced material: PBMCs from the stem cell graft donor, taken from the stem cell graft. This TCR was recovered from a human donor who donated a stem cell graft to a child with acute myeloid leukemia. This chain's CDR3 is CASSWGRKLFF. In DNA form, the CDR3 reads TGTGCCAGCAGTTGGGGGAGGAAACTGTTTTTT.